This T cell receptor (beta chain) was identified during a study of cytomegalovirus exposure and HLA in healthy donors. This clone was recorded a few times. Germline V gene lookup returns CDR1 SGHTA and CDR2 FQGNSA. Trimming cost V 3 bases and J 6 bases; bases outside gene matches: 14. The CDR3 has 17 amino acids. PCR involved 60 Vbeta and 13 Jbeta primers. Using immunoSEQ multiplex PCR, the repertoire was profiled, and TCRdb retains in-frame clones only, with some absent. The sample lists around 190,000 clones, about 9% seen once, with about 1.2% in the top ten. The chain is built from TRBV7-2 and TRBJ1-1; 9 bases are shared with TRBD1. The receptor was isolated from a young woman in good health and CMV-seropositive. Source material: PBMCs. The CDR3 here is CASSFPQRYGQGSEAFF. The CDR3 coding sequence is TGTGCCAGCAGCTTTCCACAACGGTATGGACAGGGGTCTGAAGCTTTCTTT. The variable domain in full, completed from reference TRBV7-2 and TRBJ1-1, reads GAGVSQSPSNKVTEKGKDVELRCDPISGHTALYWYRQSLGQGLEFLIYFQGNSAPDKSGLPSDRFSAERTGGSVSTLTIQRTQQEDSAVYLCASSFPQRYGQGSEAFFGQGTRLTVV.